The rows below give T cell receptor beta chains drawn from one sample of a study of beta chain features in type 1 diabetes. Produced via immunoSEQ multiplex PCR; TCRdb's table is partial and in-frame only. The sample carries about half a million clones, roughly 10% recorded once. The sample was naive CD4+ T cells from blood. The receptors originated from a woman in her late teens or twenties in good health. The CDR3 runs from the conserved cysteine through the conserved F or W. D genes are given only for firm matches. The listing skips clone size in some rows; elsewhere it reads once, few, many or a size class.

TRBJ2-3	NA	TRBV4-2	few	TGTGCCAGCAGCCAAGGGTGGAGGGTCACAGATACGCAGTATTTT	CASSQGWRVTDTQYF
TRBJ1-5	NA	TRBV7-9	NA	TGTGCCAGCAGCTTAGGGCGAGATCAGCCCCAGCATTTT	CASSLGRDQPQHF
TRBJ2-3	NA	TRBV27	NA	TGTGCCAGCAGTATACAGATGAGCACAGATACGCAGTATTTT	CASSIQMSTDTQYF
TRBJ2-7	TRBD1	TRBV2	NA	TGTGCCAGCAGTTTTGGGCTGGGACAGGCGTACGAGCAGTACTTC	CASSFGLGQAYEQYF
TRBJ2-3	NA	TRBV30	NA	TGTGCCTGGAGTGTTGACGGGAGAGGTGATACGCAGTATTTT	CAWSVDGRGDTQYF
TRBJ2-3	NA	TRBV30	many	TGTGCCTGGAGTGTAGGGCGGGTCAGCGCAGATACGCAGTATTTT	CAWSVGRVSADTQYF
TRBJ1-1	NA	TRBV10-3	few	TGTGCCATCAGTGAATCCGGGTTGGCTTTCTTT	CAISESGLAFF
TRBJ2-7	NA	TRBV4-2	few	TGTGCCAGCAGCCAAGGTAGGACGGTAACCTACGAGCAGTACTTC	CASSQGRTVTYEQYF
TRBJ1-5	NA	TRBV7-2	NA	TGTGCCAGCAGCTTTCTGGGGCCGGCGAATAGCAATCAGCCCCAGCATTTT	CASSFLGPANSNQPQHF
TRBJ1-1	NA	TRBV29-1	NA	TGCAGCGTCCGGTACAGGGCTGTGAACACTGAAGCTTTCTTT	CSVRYRAVNTEAFF
TRBJ1-2	NA	TRBV29-1	few	TGCAGCGTTGAAAGGTATAGGGCAGGCGGCTACACCTTC	CSVERYRAGGYTF
TRBJ2-5	NA	TRBV18	few	TGTGCCAGCTCACCGGATTTCGGGGGCCAAGAGACCCAGTACTTC	CASSPDFGGQETQYF
TRBJ2-5	NA	TRBV18	once	TGTGCCAGCTCCCCTAAGGCGGAGACCCAGTACTTC	CASSPKAETQYF
TRBJ2-7	NA	TRBV20-1	NA	TGCAGTGCTAGACAGAGGAACGAGCAGTACTTC	CSARQRNEQYF
TRBJ1-6	NA	TRBV2	few	TGTGCCAGCAGCACGGATAGCTCCTATAATTCACCCCTCCACTTT	CASSTDSSYNSPLHF
TRBJ2-3	NA	TRBV25-1	few	TGTGCCAGCAGTGAATCGGGGGCATATACGCAGTATTTT	CASSESGAYTQYF
TRBJ1-1	NA	TRBV7-6	few	TGTGCCAGCAGCTTAGACCGGCGCTTGGGGAACCGCGGAGCTTTCTTT	CASSLDRRLGNRGAFF
TRBJ2-1	NA	TRBV7-9	NA	TGTGCCAGCAGCTTAGATCGGGGATACAATGAGCAGTTCTTC	CASSLDRGYNEQFF
TRBJ2-1	NA	TRBV7-9	NA	TGTGCCAGCTCCGAACAGGGCAATGAGCAGTTCTTC	CASSEQGNEQFF
TRBJ2-5	NA	TRBV9	few	TGTGCCAGCAGCGTAGTCGGCGGGAAAGAGACCCAGTACTTC	CASSVVGGKETQYF
TRBJ2-7	NA	TRBV7-9	NA	TGTGCCAGCAGCCTTGTGGACGAGCAGTACTTC	CASSLVDEQYF
TRBJ2-6	NA	TRBV29-1	many	TGCAGCGTCCCACAAGGCTCTGGGGCCAACGTCCTGACTTTC	CSVPQGSGANVLTF
TRBJ2-1	NA	TRBV7-3	NA	TGTGCCAGCGGATCCTACAATGAGCAGTTCTTC	CASGSYNEQFF
TRBJ1-3	NA	TRBV7-9	NA	TGTGCCAGCAGCTTAACCTTCTCTGGAAACACCATATATTTT	CASSLTFSGNTIYF
TRBJ2-1	NA	TRBV5-1	few	TGCGCCAGCAGCCCCCGGAGGATAAGCTCGTACAATGAGCAGTTCTTC	CASSPRRISSYNEQFF